Below are 27 T cell receptor beta chains sequenced from a single sample in a study of cytomegalovirus exposure and HLA in healthy donors. The PCR was carried out with 60 Vbeta primers and 13 Jbeta primers. Here immunoSEQ multiplex PCR was the method, and the copy in TCRdb shows in-frame clones only, minus some. Of 100,000 to 150,000 clones listed, 80% are singletons. Sequencing input: PBMCs. The receptors here all came from a man between 25 and 39 years old in good health and CMV-seronegative.

J is TRBJ2-1 and V is TRBV6-5; no clear D gene. Germline V lookup: CDR1 MNHEY, CDR2 SVGAGI. The CDR3 consists of 16 residues. Trimming took 0 bases from V and 4 from J, leaving 13 bases between them. The DNA of the CDR3 is TGTGCCAGCAGTTACTCTGCGTCCCGCATTTACAATGAGCAGTTCTTC. Translating it yields CASSYSASRIYNEQFF.

J is TRBJ2-7 and V is TRBV10-3; 8 nucleotides line up with TRBD1. This CDR3 has 17 amino acids. Per the germline V gene, CDR1 is ENHRY and CDR2 is SYGVKD. The J segment lost 0 bases and the V segment lost 4 bases, leaving 11 bases of the junction unmatched. CDR3 bases: TGTGCCATCAGTGGATTAATGGTTGGACAGGGCTCCTACGAGCAGTACTTC. Its protein is CAISGLMVGQGSYEQYF.

This chain links TRBV28 with TRBJ1-5, with 11 bases lining up with TRBD1. The V gene end was trimmed by 5 bases and the J gene end by 2 bases; junction bases not matched to a gene: 11. There are 18 residues in the CDR3. Germline CDR1 and CDR2: MDHEN and SYDVKM. In nucleotides, the CDR3 is TGTGCCAGCAGTGTTTTGGGACAGGGGGACGTGGGCAATCAGCCCCAGCATTTT. The encoded protein is CASSVLGQGDVGNQPQHF.

As DNA, the CDR3 is TGTGCCAGCAGCTTGGGTCCAGGGGGAGAGACCCAGTACTTC. Amino acid sequence: CASSLGPGGETQYF. The chain links TRBV5-6 to TRBJ2-5; 7 nucleotides align to TRBD1. This CDR3 has 14 residues. J lost 4 bases, V lost 0 bases, and 3 bases had no gene match. In germline, CDR1 is SGHDT, CDR2 YYEEEE.

The CDR3 here is CASSLNSGGTRSPEQYF. The CDR3 region has the DNA TGTGCCAGCAGCCTTAATAGCGGTGGGACCAGGAGTCCGGAGCAGTACTTC. The genes are TRBV5-4 and TRBJ2-7; tentative D call: TRBD2 (6 bases). Germline-derived CDR1 and CDR2 are SGHNT and YYREEE (reference sequence). The V end was cut by 4 bases, the J end by 7 bases, with 27 bases between. This CDR3 spans 17 amino acids.

V and J are TRBV6-1 and TRBJ1-2; D unresolved. Trimming stripped 1 base from V and 5 bases from J, with 5 bases between. Germline V gene lookup returns CDR1 MNHNS and CDR2 SASEGT. The CDR3 extends over 12 amino acids. The CDR3 loop reads CASSEGEYGYTF. The DNA for the CDR3 is TGTGCCAGCAGTGAAGGAGAGTATGGCTACACCTTC.

The chain recombines TRBV28 with TRBJ2-7; D remains ambiguous. Germline V gives CDR1 MDHEN, CDR2 SYDVKM. V was trimmed by 6 bases and J by 1 base, leaving 13 bases between them. This CDR3 is 14 amino acids long. CDR3 region: CASSDPGGSYEQYF. The DNA for the CDR3 is TGTGCCAGCAGCGATCCAGGTGGGTCCTACGAGCAGTACTTC.

The chain couples TRBV6-5 to TRBJ2-2, with no clear D. The CDR3 covers 15 residues. From germline, CDR1 is MNHEY and CDR2 SVGAGI. V gave up 1 base and J gave up 0 bases, with 6 bases separating them. The DNA of the CDR3 is TGTGCCAGCAGTTACTGGCGGTCGAACACCGGGGAGCTGTTTTTT. Amino acids: CASSYWRSNTGELFF.

The rearrangement uses TRBV7-8 and TRBJ2-1, with a possible D match to TRBD2 (5 bases). This CDR3 has 17 amino acids. The V and J ends lost 4 bases and 5 bases respectively, with 21 bases between them. CDR1 SGHVS and CDR2 FQNEAQ come from the germline V gene. CDR3 in amino acids: CASSSRATRLTNNEQFF. For the CDR3, the DNA is TGTGCCAGCAGCTCCCGCGCCACGCGACTAACTAACAATGAGCAGTTCTTC.

This clone turned up a few times. This CDR3 is CASSPTGTSGRGTGELFF. CDR3 bases: TGTGCCAGCTCACCAACCGGGACTAGCGGGAGAGGGACCGGGGAGCTGTTTTTT. The rearrangement links TRBV18 to TRBJ2-2; 14 positions agree with TRBD2. The CDR3 is 18 amino acids. V lost 2 bases, J lost 5 bases, and 7 bases stayed unmatched. The germline V gene encodes CDR1 KGHSH and CDR2 LQKENI.

This rearrangement joins TRBV28 to TRBJ2-7; possible D gene TRBD2, 6 bases. The CDR3 has 14 residues. The germline CDR1 and CDR2 sequences are MDHEN and SYDVKM. V was cut by 4 bases and J by 2 bases, with 12 bases left in between. The CDR3 nucleotides are TGTGCCAGCAGTTCGCGACTAGTTCCCTACGAGCAGTACTTC. Protein: CASSSRLVPYEQYF.

The chain joins TRBV4-3 to TRBJ2-1; TRBD1 matches 8 bases. The V and J ends lost 0 bases and 16 bases, in that order; junction bases with no gene match: 14. Germline-derived CDR1 and CDR2 are LGHNA and YSLEER. CDR3 length: 15 amino acids. CDR3 protein: CASSQDWGQEEYLFF. Here the CDR3 DNA reads TGCGCCAGCAGCCAAGATTGGGGACAGGAAGAGTACCTATTCTTC.

The chain uses TRBV28 and TRBJ2-7, with TRBD1 as a possible D gene (5 bases). CDR3 size: 15 residues. The germline CDR1 and CDR2 sequences are MDHEN and SYDVKM. The V end was cut by 5 bases, the J end by 1 base, with 15 bases between. The CDR3 DNA is TGTGCCAGCAGTCTTCCATACAGGCATTCCTACGAGCAGTACTTC. It translates to CASSLPYRHSYEQYF.

The J gene is TRBJ2-1, the V gene TRBV7-3, with D possibly being TRBD1 (6 bases). The V and J ends lost 5 bases and 4 bases respectively, with 18 bases between them. Germline V gene data show CDR1 as SGHTA and CDR2 as FQGTGA. The CDR3 contains 16 residues. CDR3 sequence (DNA): TGTGCCAGCAGCCCTTATGGGGGCGGCCTATACAATGAGCAGTTCTTC. This gives the protein CASSPYGGGLYNEQFF.

V gene TRBV7-9 combines with J gene TRBJ1-5; 7 bases are shared with TRBD1. V lost 1 base and J lost 5; bases outside the gene matches: 11. The CDR3 is 17 residues long. Germline lookup yields CDR1 SEHNR and CDR2 FQNEAQ (reference sequence). In DNA form, the CDR3 reads TGTGCCAGCAGCTTAGTAGCAGGGGGAATCTCAGATCAGCCCCAGCATTTT. Its protein is CASSLVAGGISDQPQHF.

V usage is TRBV6-1 and J usage is TRBJ1-5; no definite D call. Germline loops: CDR1 MNHNS, CDR2 SASEGT. Trimming left V 1 base short and J 4 bases short, with 8 bases between. This CDR3 is 14 amino acids long. This CDR3 reads CASSEGAGNQPQHF. The CDR3 bases are TGTGCCAGCAGTGAAGGGGCAGGAAATCAGCCCCAGCATTTT.

The chain links TRBV5-1 to TRBJ2-5; tentative D call: TRBD2 (7 bases). The germline CDR1 and CDR2 sequences are SGHRS and YFSETQ. Trimming left V 0 bases short and J 5 bases short, with 20 bases between. The CDR3 contains 17 residues. CDR3 amino acids: CASSLGPSRGAQETQYF. The DNA for the CDR3 is TGCGCCAGCAGCTTGGGACCGTCCCGGGGGGCCCAGGAGACCCAGTACTTC.

The genes are TRBV9 and TRBJ2-3, with D possibly being TRBD2 (5 bases). Germline V gives CDR1 SGDLS, CDR2 YYNGEE. V lost 4 bases and J 4 bases, leaving 16 bases between the germline ends. The CDR3 covers 15 residues. This CDR3 is CASSPLGFDPDTQYF. The CDR3, as DNA: TGTGCCAGCAGCCCACTAGGATTTGACCCAGATACGCAGTATTTT. The full variable domain, with the rest looked up from reference TRBV9 and TRBJ2-3, is DSGVTQTPKHLITATGQRVTLRCSPRSGDLSVYWYQQSLDQGLQFLIQYYNGEERAKGNILERFSAQQFPDLHSELNLSSLELGDSALYFCASSPLGFDPDTQYFGPGTRLTVL.

The chain recombines TRBV19 with TRBJ1-2; tentatively, D is TRBD1 (5 bases). V was cut by 5 bases and J by 4 bases, with 11 bases left in between. The CDR3 is 13 amino acids. The germline CDR1 and CDR2 sequences are LNHDA and SQIVND (reference sequence). CDR3 nucleotides: TGTGCCAGTAGTGAGGGACTGCCCTATGGCTACACCTTC. This encodes CASSEGLPYGYTF.

This chain links TRBV12-5 with TRBJ2-7; the match to TRBD1 covers 11 bases. The length of the CDR3 is 17 residues. Per the germline V gene, CDR1 is LGHNT and CDR2 is FRNRAP. With 1 base clipped from V and 6 bases from J, the junction kept 11 bases outside the gene matches. This CDR3 is CASGLASSGTGGFEQYF. Here the CDR3 DNA reads TGTGCTAGTGGTTTGGCCTCCTCTGGGACAGGGGGGTTCGAGCAGTACTTC.

The chain couples TRBV11-3 to TRBJ1-4, with TRBD1 matching over 9 bases. Germline assignment: CDR1 SGHNT and CDR2 YENEEA. The CDR3 sequence is 14 residues long. Unmatched junction bases numbered 5, after V lost 4 bases and J lost 8 bases. The CDR3 nucleotides read TGTGCCAGCAGCTCCGGGACAGGGACGGAAAAACTGTTTTTT. Translated: CASSSGTGTEKLFF.

The chain has TRBV9 and TRBJ2-1, with 9 bases aligning to TRBD2. The V segment lost 0 bases and the J segment 9 bases; nucleotides outside the gene matches: 4. Germline V CDR1 and CDR2: SGDLS, YYNGEE. The CDR3 extends over 14 amino acids. The CDR3 DNA reads as TGTGCCAGCAGCGTAGGACTAGCGGAAAGTGAGCAGTTCTTC. As protein: CASSVGLAESEQFF.

The gene calls are TRBV25-1 and TRBJ1-1; 7 bases fit TRBD1. From germline, CDR1 is MGHDK and CDR2 SYGVNS. This CDR3 contains 15 residues. V dropped 4 bases and J dropped 0; count of bases not matched to a gene: 5. The CDR3, as DNA: TGTGCCAGCAGTGGAACCGGGACAGTGAACACTGAAGCTTTCTTT. Amino acids: CASSGTGTVNTEAFF.

The V gene is TRBV19, the J gene TRBJ2-7, with 12 bases matching TRBD2. The CDR3 is 15 residues long. V was pared by 4 bases and J by 9 bases, with 10 bases of the junction left unmatched. CDR1 is LNHDA, CDR2 SQIVND, per germline (reference sequence). The CDR3 DNA sequence: TGTGCCAGTAGTACCGGGACTAGCGGGCGTACCCGGCAGTACTTC. It codes for CASSTGTSGRTRQYF.

This clone turned up a few times. The rearrangement links TRBV12-5 to TRBJ1-2; 7 bases are shared with TRBD1. Germline V lookup: CDR1 LGHNT, CDR2 FRNRAP. The V segment lost 4 bases and the J segment 8 bases; nucleotides outside the gene matches: 10. The CDR3 sequence is 14 residues long. CDR3 protein: CASGSFQGDRGYTF. In nucleotides, the CDR3 is TGTGCTAGTGGTTCCTTTCAGGGGGATCGGGGCTACACCTTC.

This clone has a single count. At the DNA level, this CDR3 is encoded by other sequences in the same sample as well. This sequence joins TRBV15 and TRBJ1-1; a possible D gene is TRBD1 (5 bases). Germline assignment: CDR1 LNHNV and CDR2 YYDKDF (reference sequence). Trimming left V 0 bases short and J 4 bases short, with 18 bases between. CDR3 length: 17 residues. The CDR3: CATSRDYPLRDFTEAFF. CDR3 bases: TGTGCCACCAGCAGAGATTACCCCCTCCGGGACTTCACTGAAGCTTTCTTT.

The chain uses TRBV5-1 and TRBJ2-2; possibly TRBD1 for D (5 bases). V lost 0 bases and J 0 bases, leaving 6 bases between the germline ends. This CDR3 contains 15 residues. Per the germline V gene, CDR1 is SGHRS and CDR2 is YFSETQ. CDR3 nucleotide sequence: TGCGCCAGCAGCTTGGGCAGGGCGAACACCGGGGAGCTGTTTTTT. Residues: CASSLGRANTGELFF.